This passage covers 7 T cell receptor beta chains from one sample sequenced in a study of blood T cell repertoires in COVID-19. Sequencing used immunoSEQ multiplex PCR; TCRdb keeps in-frame clones, though not all of them. The sample has 200,000 to 250,000 clones, about 80% seen once. Sequencing was performed on PBMCs or T cells enriched from blood (not recorded which). The source is a man in his forties who had recovered from COVID-19.

The J gene is TRBJ1-1, the V gene TRBV5-1, with 10 bases that match TRBD1. Germline V gene data show CDR1 as SGHRS and CDR2 as YFSETQ. The CDR3 is 17 residues long. The ends lost 1 base at V and 0 bases at J; junction bases unmatched: 6. CDR3 protein: CASSLFGTGALNTEAFF. In DNA, the CDR3 is TGCGCCAGCAGCTTGTTCGGGACAGGGGCCTTGAACACTGAAGCTTTCTTT.

This chain links TRBV5-1 with TRBJ1-3; TRBD1 matches 8 bases. V lost 5 bases to trimming and J lost 0 bases; unmatched junction nucleotides: 7. In germline, CDR1 is SGHRS, CDR2 YFSETQ. This CDR3 is built from 16 residues. This CDR3 reads CASSNAGGRSGNTIYF. The CDR3 DNA is TGCGCCAGCAGTAATGCAGGGGGCCGCTCTGGAAACACCATATATTTT.

This clone appeared a single time. The identical CDR3 is also encoded by other nucleotide sequences in the sample. The chain employs TRBV28 and TRBJ1-1, with D perhaps TRBD1 (5 bases). The CDR3 is made up of 11 amino acids. CDR1 MDHEN and CDR2 SYDVKM come from the germline V gene. Trimming removed 6 bases from V and 5 bases from J, with 7 bases in between. CDR3 sequence: CASRGGTEAFF. The CDR3 coding sequence is TGTGCCAGCAGGGGGGGTACTGAAGCTTTCTTT. Together with reference TRBV28 and TRBJ1-1, the CDR3 gives the full variable domain: DVKVTQSSRYLVKRTGEKVFLECVQDMDHENMFWYRQDPGLGLRLIYFSYDVKMKEKGDIPEGYSVSREKKERFSLILESASTNQTSMYLCASRGGTEAFFGQGTRLTVV.

The V gene is TRBV6-1, the J gene TRBJ1-4; 8 nucleotides agree with TRBD1. Trimming took 0 bases from V and 8 from J; bases not matched to a gene: 5. The V gene's germline CDR1 is MNHNS and CDR2 SASEGT. The CDR3 covers 15 residues. CDR3 amino acids: CASSEAQGAGEKLFF. The DNA of the CDR3 is TGTGCCAGCAGTGAAGCTCAGGGGGCCGGCGAAAAACTGTTTTTT.

CDR3 nucleotide sequence: TGTGCCAGCAGCTTAGCGGCTAGCGGAACCTACGAGCAGTACTTC. This codes for CASSLAASGTYEQYF. The chain recombines TRBV7-2 with TRBJ2-7; TRBD2 agrees at 7 bases. CDR3 size: 15 residues. Germline-derived CDR1 and CDR2 are SGHTA and FQGNSA. Losses at the gene ends were 0 bases for V and 2 bases for J; bases not matched to a gene: 4.

The chain uses TRBV18 and TRBJ2-5; D not resolved. The CDR3 consists of 14 residues. CDR1 and CDR2 from the germline V gene are KGHSH and LQKENI. The V gene lost 6 bases and the J gene lost 3 bases, with 14 bases spanning the gap. The CDR3 here is CASSPPGSKETQYF. The DNA for the CDR3 is TGTGCCAGCTCCCCGCCGGGTTCGAAAGAGACCCAGTACTTC.

The count of this clone is one. The chain has TRBV7-3 and TRBJ1-2, with a weak D call TRBD1 (6 bases). With 5 bases removed from V and 4 bases from J, the gap between germline ends came to 26 bases. CDR1 is SGHTA, CDR2 FQGTGA, per germline. The length of the CDR3 is 18 residues. CDR3 protein: CASSPSLLDSSIPYGYTF. The CDR3 DNA sequence: TGTGCCAGCAGCCCCTCCCTCTTGGACAGTTCGATCCCCTATGGCTACACCTTC.